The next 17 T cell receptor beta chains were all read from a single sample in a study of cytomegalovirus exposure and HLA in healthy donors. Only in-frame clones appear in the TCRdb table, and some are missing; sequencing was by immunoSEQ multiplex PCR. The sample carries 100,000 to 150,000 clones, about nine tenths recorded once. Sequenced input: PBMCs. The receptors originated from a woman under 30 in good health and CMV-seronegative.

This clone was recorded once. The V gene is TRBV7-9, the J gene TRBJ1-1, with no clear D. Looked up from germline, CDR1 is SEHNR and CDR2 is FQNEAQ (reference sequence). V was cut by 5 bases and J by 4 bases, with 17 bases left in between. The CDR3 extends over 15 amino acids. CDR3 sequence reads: CASSLAPVRGTEAFF. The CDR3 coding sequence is TGTGCCAGCAGCCTGGCTCCAGTCCGAGGCACTGAAGCTTTCTTT.

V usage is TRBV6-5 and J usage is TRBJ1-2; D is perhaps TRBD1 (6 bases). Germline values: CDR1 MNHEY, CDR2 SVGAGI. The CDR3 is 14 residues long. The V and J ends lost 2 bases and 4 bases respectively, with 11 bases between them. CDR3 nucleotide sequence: TGTGCCAGCAGTTACAGCGGGGGGCCCTATGGCTACACCTTC. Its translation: CASSYSGGPYGYTF.

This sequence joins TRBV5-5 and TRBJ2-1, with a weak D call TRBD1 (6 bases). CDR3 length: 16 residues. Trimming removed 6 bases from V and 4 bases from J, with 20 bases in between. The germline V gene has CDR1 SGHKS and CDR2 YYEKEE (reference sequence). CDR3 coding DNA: TGTGCCAGCATCGACAGGCCTAACAGCCATTACAATGAGCAGTTCTTC. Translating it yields CASIDRPNSHYNEQFF.

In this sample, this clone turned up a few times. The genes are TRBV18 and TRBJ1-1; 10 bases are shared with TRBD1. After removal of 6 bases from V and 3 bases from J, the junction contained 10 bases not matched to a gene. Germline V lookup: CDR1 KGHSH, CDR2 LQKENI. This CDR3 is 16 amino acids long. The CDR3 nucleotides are TGTGCCAGCTCGCGGGGACAGGGGATCGGTGACACTGAAGCTTTCTTT. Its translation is CASSRGQGIGDTEAFF.

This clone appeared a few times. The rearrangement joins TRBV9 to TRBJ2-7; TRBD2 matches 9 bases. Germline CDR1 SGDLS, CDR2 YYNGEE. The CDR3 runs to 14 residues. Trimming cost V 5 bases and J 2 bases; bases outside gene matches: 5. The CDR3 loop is CASSSSGRPYEQYF. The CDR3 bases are TGTGCCAGCAGTAGTAGCGGGAGACCCTACGAGCAGTACTTC.

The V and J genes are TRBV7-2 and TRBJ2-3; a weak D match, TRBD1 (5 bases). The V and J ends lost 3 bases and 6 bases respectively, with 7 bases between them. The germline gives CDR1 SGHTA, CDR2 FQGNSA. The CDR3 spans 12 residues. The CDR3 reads CASSLGRDTQYF. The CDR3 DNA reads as TGTGCCAGCAGCTTGGGGCGGGATACGCAGTATTTT.

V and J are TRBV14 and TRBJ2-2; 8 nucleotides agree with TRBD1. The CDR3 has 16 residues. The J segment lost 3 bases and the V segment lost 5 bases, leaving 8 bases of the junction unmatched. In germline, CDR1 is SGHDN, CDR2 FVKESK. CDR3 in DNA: TGTGCCAGCAGCTCGGCAGGGGGCCGGTACACCGGGGAGCTGTTTTTT. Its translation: CASSSAGGRYTGELFF. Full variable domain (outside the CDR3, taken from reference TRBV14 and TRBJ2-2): EAGVTQFPSHSVIEKGQTVTLRCDPISGHDNLYWYRRVMGKEIKFLLHFVKESKQDESGMPNNRFLAERTGGTYSTLKVQPAELEDSGVYFCASSSAGGRYTGELFFGEGSRLTVL.

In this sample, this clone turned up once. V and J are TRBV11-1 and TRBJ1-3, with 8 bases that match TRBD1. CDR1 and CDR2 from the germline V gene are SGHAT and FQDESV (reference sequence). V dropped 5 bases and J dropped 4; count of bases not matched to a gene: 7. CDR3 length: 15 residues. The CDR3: CASSPDRTGGNTIYF. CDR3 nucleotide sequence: TGTGCCAGCAGCCCGGATCGGACAGGGGGAAACACCATATATTTT.

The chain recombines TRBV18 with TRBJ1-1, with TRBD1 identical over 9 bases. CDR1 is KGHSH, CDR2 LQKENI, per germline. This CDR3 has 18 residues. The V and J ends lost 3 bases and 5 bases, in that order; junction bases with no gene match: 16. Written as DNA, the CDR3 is TGTGCCAGCTCACCCGTTGCCGGGACAGGGCCGAGGAGGACTGAAGCTTTCTTT. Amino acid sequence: CASSPVAGTGPRRTEAFF.

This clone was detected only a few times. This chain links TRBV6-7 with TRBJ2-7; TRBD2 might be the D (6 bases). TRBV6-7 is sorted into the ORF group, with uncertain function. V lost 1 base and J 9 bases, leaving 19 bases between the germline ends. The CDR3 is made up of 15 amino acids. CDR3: CASSYFGSIQVRQYF. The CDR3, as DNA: TGTGCCAGCAGTTACTTCGGGAGTATCCAGGTAAGGCAGTACTTC.

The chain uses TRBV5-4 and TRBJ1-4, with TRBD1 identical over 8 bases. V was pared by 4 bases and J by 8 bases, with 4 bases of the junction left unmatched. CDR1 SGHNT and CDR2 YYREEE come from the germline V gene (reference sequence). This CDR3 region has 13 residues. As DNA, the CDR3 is TGTGCCAGCAGCGAGGGACAGGCCGAAAAACTGTTTTTT. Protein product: CASSEGQAEKLFF.

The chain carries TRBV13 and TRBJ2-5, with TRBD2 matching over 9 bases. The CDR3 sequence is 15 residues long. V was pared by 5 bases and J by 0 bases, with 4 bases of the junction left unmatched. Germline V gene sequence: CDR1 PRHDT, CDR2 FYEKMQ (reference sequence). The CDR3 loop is CASSPSGMYQETQYF. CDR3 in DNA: TGTGCCAGCAGCCCTAGCGGGATGTACCAAGAGACCCAGTACTTC.

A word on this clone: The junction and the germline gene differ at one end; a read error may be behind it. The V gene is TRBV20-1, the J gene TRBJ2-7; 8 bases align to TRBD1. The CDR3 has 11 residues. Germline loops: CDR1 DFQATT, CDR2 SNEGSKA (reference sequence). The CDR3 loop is CSARGLQGDVF. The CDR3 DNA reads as TGCAGTGCTAGAGGCTTACAGGGGGACGTCTTC.

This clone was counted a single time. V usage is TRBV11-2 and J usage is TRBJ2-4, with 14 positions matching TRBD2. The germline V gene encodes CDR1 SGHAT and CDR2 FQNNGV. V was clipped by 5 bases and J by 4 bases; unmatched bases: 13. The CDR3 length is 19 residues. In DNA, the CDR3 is TGTGCCAGCAGCCTCCGAGGACTAGCGGGAGGCTCAATAAAAAACATTCAGTACTTC. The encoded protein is CASSLRGLAGGSIKNIQYF.

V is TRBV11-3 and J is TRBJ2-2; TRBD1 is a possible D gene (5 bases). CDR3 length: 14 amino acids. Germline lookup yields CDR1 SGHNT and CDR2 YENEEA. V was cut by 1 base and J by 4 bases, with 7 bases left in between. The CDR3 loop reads CASSLGQITGELFF. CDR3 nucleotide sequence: TGTGCCAGCAGCTTAGGACAGATCACCGGGGAGCTGTTTTTT.

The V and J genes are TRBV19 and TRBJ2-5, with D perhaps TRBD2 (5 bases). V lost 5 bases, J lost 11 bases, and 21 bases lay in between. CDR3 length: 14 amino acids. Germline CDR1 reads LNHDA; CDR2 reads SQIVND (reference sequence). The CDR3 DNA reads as TGTGCCAGTAGTCCGGACCCGGGGAGTAGCTCTCAGTACTTC. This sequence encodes CASSPDPGSSSQYF.

CDR3 residues: CASSLESGSSYEQYF. CDR3 DNA sequence: TGTGCCAGCAGCTTGGAGTCCGGGAGCTCCTACGAGCAGTACTTC. The chain employs TRBV5-5 and TRBJ2-7, with D perhaps TRBD2 (6 bases). V gave up 0 bases and J gave up 0 bases, with 10 bases separating them. The CDR3 is 15 residues long. The germline gives CDR1 SGHKS, CDR2 YYEKEE (reference sequence).